This passage covers 16 T cell receptor beta chains from one sample sequenced in a study of T cell responses to AZD1222 COVID-19 vaccine. Using immunoSEQ multiplex PCR, the repertoire was profiled, and TCRdb retains in-frame clones only, with some absent. This sample has some 140,000 clones, with 85% to 95% found just once. The sample consisted of peripheral blood, taken on day 0 of AZD1222 vaccination. All receptors come from an adult in good health.

The chain carries TRBV12-3 or TRBV12-4 and TRBJ1-6; D remains ambiguous. The CDR3 spans 12 residues. V was pared by 6 bases and J by 11 bases, with 11 bases between. The CDR3 DNA reads TGTGCCAGCAGCCCGGGATATACACCCCTCCACTTT. It encodes CASSPGYTPLHF.

The sample holds one count of this clone. J is TRBJ2-2 and V is TRBV12-3 or TRBV12-4; D ambiguous. Trimming took 4 bases from V and 7 from J, leaving 10 bases between them. The CDR3 contains 13 residues. This CDR3 reads CASSSVGRGELFF. CDR3 DNA sequence: TGTGCCAGCAGTTCAGTAGGCCGCGGGGAGCTGTTTTTT.

J is TRBJ1-5 and V is TRBV30; D gene unclear. Germline V gives CDR1 GTSNPN, CDR2 SVGIG (reference sequence). V was trimmed by 2 bases and J by 0 bases, leaving 5 bases between them. This CDR3 is 13 amino acids long. For the CDR3, the DNA is TGTGCCTGGAGTCTCGATAGCAATCAGCCCCAGCATTTT. As protein: CAWSLDSNQPQHF.

The chain employs TRBV25-1 and TRBJ1-3; possible D gene TRBD1, 5 bases. This CDR3 has 16 residues. Germline V gene sequence: CDR1 MGHDK, CDR2 SYGVNS. The V end was cut by 1 base, the J end by 3 bases, with 13 bases between. The CDR3 region is CASSESGGPGGNTIYF. The CDR3 region has the DNA TGTGCCAGCAGTGAATCCGGGGGACCCGGTGGAAACACCATATATTTT.

J is TRBJ1-5 and V is TRBV12-5; 7 nucleotides agree with TRBD1. The CDR3 contains 16 residues. V shed 5 bases and J 1 base; nucleotides not matched to a gene: 8. Germline-derived CDR1 and CDR2 are LGHNT and FRNRAP. The CDR3 spells CASGLRDSGSNQPQHF. The CDR3 DNA is TGTGCTAGTGGTCTAAGGGACAGCGGGAGCAATCAGCCCCAGCATTTT. Complete variable domain (other parts from reference TRBV12-5 and TRBJ1-5): DARVTQTPRHKVTEMGQEVTMRCQPILGHNTVFWYRQTMMQGLELLAYFRNRAPLDDSGMPKDRFSAEMPDATLATLKIQPSEPRDSAVYFCASGLRDSGSNQPQHFGDGTRLSIL.

Only one count was recorded for this clone. J is TRBJ1-2 and V is TRBV10-1; D unresolved. From germline, CDR1 is WNHNN and CDR2 SYGVQD (reference sequence). This CDR3 is 13 amino acids long. V was pared by 2 bases and J by 2 bases, with 6 bases between. The chain's CDR3 is CASSEGLNYGYTF. The CDR3 DNA reads as TGCGCCAGCAGTGAGGGGCTGAACTATGGCTACACCTTC.

The J gene is TRBJ2-3, the V gene TRBV9; TRBD2 agrees at 8 bases. Germline CDR1 reads SGDLS; CDR2 reads YYNGEE. After removal of 2 bases from V and 0 bases from J, the junction contained 5 bases not matched to a gene. The CDR3 loop spans 16 amino acids. Written as DNA, the CDR3 is TGTGCCAGCAGCGTCGGCGGGAGGCCTAGCACAGATACGCAGTATTTT. This encodes CASSVGGRPSTDTQYF.

The V call is TRBV18, the J call TRBJ1-4; 7 nucleotides line up with TRBD1. CDR3 length: 15 residues. Germline values: CDR1 KGHSH, CDR2 LQKENI. The V and J ends lost 5 bases and 7 bases, in that order; junction bases with no gene match: 10. The CDR3, as DNA: TGTGCCAGCTCATCGGGACAGCCTACCCCTGAAAAACTGTTTTTT. Translated, it gives CASSSGQPTPEKLFF.

The DNA for the CDR3 is TGTGCCAGCAGCGGCGGACAGGGGTTCGGAAACACCATATATTTT. Translated, it gives CASSGGQGFGNTIYF. The chain employs TRBV9 and TRBJ1-3; 9 nucleotides line up with TRBD1. V lost 3 bases to trimming and J lost 4 bases; unmatched junction nucleotides: 5. Germline V CDR1 and CDR2: SGDLS, YYNGEE. The CDR3 covers 15 residues.

The chain has TRBV21-1 and TRBJ2-1; TRBD2 is taken as the D call from the table, unchecked against the DNA. TRBV21-1 is labeled a pseudogene. This CDR3 is built from 17 residues. The CDR3 reads CASSKEGVRDWINEQFF. The CDR3 coding sequence is TGTGCCAGCAGCAAAGAGGGAGTTCGGGACTGGATAAATGAGCAGTTCTTC.

This rearrangement joins TRBV18 to TRBJ2-1, with a tentative D call TRBD2 (6 bases). V dropped 3 bases and J dropped 4 bases, with 7 bases sitting between them. The germline V gene encodes CDR1 KGHSH and CDR2 LQKENI. The CDR3 is made up of 13 amino acids. The CDR3 protein is CASSPGGYNEQFF. CDR3 in DNA: TGTGCCAGCTCACCGGGAGGATACAATGAGCAGTTCTTC.

The chain links TRBV29-1 to TRBJ2-7; the D gene could be TRBD1 or TRBD2 (5 bases each). This CDR3 contains 13 residues. Deletions cut 1 base from V and 2 bases from J, with 9 bases between. Per the germline V gene, CDR1 is SQVTM and CDR2 is ANQGSEA. CDR3: CSVEGGAPYEQYF. In DNA form, the CDR3 reads TGCAGCGTTGAAGGAGGGGCGCCCTACGAGCAGTACTTC.

This chain connects TRBV19 to TRBJ1-1; D is possibly TRBD1 (5 bases). The germline CDR1 and CDR2 sequences are LNHDA and SQIVND (reference sequence). There are 13 residues in the CDR3. Trimming took off 7 bases at V and 2 bases at J, with 11 bases between the two ends. The CDR3 protein is CASTNGGNTEAFF. As DNA, the CDR3 is TGTGCCAGTACCAACGGGGGAAACACTGAAGCTTTCTTT.

This chain uses TRBV4-2 with TRBJ2-2; 13 bases map to TRBD2. CDR3 size: 18 residues. Unmatched junction bases numbered 5, after V lost 0 bases and J lost 4 bases. Per germline, CDR1 LGHNA and CDR2 YNFKEQ. CDR3 in DNA: TGTGCCAGCAGCCAAGAAACTAGCGGGGGGGCCGCCACCGGGGAGCTGTTTTTT. Translation: CASSQETSGGAATGELFF.

This chain uses TRBV6-5 with TRBJ2-2; the D gene is possibly TRBD2 (6 bases). The CDR3 length is 15 residues. The germline V gene encodes CDR1 MNHEY and CDR2 SVGAGI. Trimming took off 6 bases at V and 1 base at J, with 12 bases between the two ends. The CDR3 reads CASRPGTLNTGELFF. The CDR3 DNA follows: TGTGCCAGCAGACCCGGGACTTTGAACACCGGGGAGCTGTTTTTT.

The chain employs TRBV7-8 and TRBJ2-5, with 12 bases lining up with TRBD2. V shed 4 bases and J 5 bases; nucleotides not matched to a gene: 8. Per germline, CDR1 SGHVS and CDR2 FQNEAQ. This CDR3 region has 16 residues. CDR3 coding DNA: TGTGCCAGCAGCTCTAGACTAGCGGGGGCCGCTGAGACCCAGTACTTC. Translated, it gives CASSSRLAGAAETQYF.